This TCR beta chain was sequenced during a study of cytomegalovirus exposure and HLA in healthy donors. Points on this clone: The antigen remains undetermined.

Study observations and caveats: Previous analysis showed most TCR beta V segments were productive about 87% or about 30% of the time.

The PCR contained 60 Vbeta and 13 Jbeta primers. Data came from immunoSEQ multiplex PCR; TCRdb stores just in-frame clones and leaves some out. Among 200,000 or so clones listed, approximately 70% were seen once. Sequencing input: PBMCs. This sequence originates from a man in his forties in good health and CMV-seropositive.

CDR3: CASSLAVGVSYEQYF. CDR3 sequence (DNA): TGCGCCAGCAGCTTGGCGGTCGGGGTTTCCTACGAGCAGTACTTC. The chain carries TRBV5-1 and TRBJ2-7; D might be TRBD2 (5 bases). The CDR3 is made up of 15 amino acids. Germline loops: CDR1 SGHRS, CDR2 YFSETQ. Trimming removed 0 bases at V and 1 base at J, with 11 bases between.